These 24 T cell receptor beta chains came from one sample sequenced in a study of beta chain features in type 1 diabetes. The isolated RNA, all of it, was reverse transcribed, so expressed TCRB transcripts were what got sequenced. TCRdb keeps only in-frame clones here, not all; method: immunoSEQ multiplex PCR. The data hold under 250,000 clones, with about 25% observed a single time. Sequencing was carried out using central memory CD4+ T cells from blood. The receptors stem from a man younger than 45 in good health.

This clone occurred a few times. CDR3 protein: CASLGGYGNTIYF. The CDR3 coding sequence is TGTGCCAGCCTCGGCGGTTACGGAAACACCATATATTTT. The chain recombines TRBV28 with TRBJ1-3; D remains ambiguous. The CDR3 runs 13 residues. Germline V lookup: CDR1 MDHEN, CDR2 SYDVKM. The V end lost 8 bases, the J end lost 4 bases, and 12 bases lay between the germline ends.

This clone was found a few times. CDR3 in amino acids: CASSPGTGVYGANVLTF. The CDR3 DNA follows: TGTGCCAGCAGCCCCGGGACAGGGGTATATGGGGCCAACGTCCTGACTTTC. This chain joins TRBV7-9 and TRBJ2-6; TRBD1 aligns across 10 bases. The V segment lost 5 bases and the J segment 3 bases; nucleotides outside the gene matches: 7. Germline-derived CDR1 and CDR2 are SEHNR and FQNEAQ (reference sequence). CDR3 length: 17 amino acids.

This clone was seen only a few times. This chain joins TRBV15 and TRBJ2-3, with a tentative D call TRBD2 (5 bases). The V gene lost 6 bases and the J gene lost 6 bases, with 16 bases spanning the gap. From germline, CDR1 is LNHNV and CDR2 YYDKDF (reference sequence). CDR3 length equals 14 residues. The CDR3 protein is CATSGLTPQDTQYF. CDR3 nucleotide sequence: TGTGCCACCAGTGGACTCACTCCACAGGATACGCAGTATTTT. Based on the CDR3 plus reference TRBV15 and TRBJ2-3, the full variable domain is DAMVIQNPRYQVTQFGKPVTLSCSQTLNHNVMYWYQQKSSQAPKLLFHYYDKDFNNEADTPDNFQSRRPNTSFCFLDIRSPGLGDTAMYLCATSGLTPQDTQYFGPGTRLTVL.

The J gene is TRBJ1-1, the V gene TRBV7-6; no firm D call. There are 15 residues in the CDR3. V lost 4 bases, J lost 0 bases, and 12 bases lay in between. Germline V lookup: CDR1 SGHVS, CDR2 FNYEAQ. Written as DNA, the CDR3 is TGTGCCAGCAGCTCCGAAATCTTCATGAACACTGAAGCTTTCTTT. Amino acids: CASSSEIFMNTEAFF.

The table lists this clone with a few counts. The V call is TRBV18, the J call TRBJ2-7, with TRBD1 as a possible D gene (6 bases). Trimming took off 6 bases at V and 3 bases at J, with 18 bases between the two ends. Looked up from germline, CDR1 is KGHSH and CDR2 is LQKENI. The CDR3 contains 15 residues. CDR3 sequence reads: CASSTSRTALYEQYF. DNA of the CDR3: TGTGCCAGCTCTACATCTCGGACAGCCCTCTACGAGCAGTACTTC.

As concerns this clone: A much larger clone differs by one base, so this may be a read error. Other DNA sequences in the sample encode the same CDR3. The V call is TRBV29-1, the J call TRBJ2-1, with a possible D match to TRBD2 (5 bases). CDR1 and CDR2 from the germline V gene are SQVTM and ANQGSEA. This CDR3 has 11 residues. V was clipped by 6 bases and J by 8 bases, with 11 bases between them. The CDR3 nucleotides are TGCAGCGTAACCAGCGGCGATGAGCAGTTCTTC. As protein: CSVTSGDEQFF.

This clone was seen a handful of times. The CDR3 DNA follows: TGTGCCTGGAGTGTACGGCAGGGAGGTGAAAAACTGTTTTTT. Its translation: CAWSVRQGGEKLFF. The chain has TRBV30 and TRBJ1-4, with a weak D call TRBD1 (5 bases). CDR1 and CDR2 (germline): GTSNPN, SVGIG (reference sequence). V was clipped by 0 bases and J by 7 bases, with 12 bases between them. CDR3 length: 14 residues.

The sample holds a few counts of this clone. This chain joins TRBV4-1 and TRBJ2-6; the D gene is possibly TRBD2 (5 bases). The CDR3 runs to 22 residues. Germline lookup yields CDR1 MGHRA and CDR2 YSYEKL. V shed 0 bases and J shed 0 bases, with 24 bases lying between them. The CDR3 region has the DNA TGCGCCAGCAGCCAAGATCCAGGCGGACTTTTCGGGATTATCTCTGGGGCCAACGTCCTGACTTTC. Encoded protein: CASSQDPGGLFGIISGANVLTF.

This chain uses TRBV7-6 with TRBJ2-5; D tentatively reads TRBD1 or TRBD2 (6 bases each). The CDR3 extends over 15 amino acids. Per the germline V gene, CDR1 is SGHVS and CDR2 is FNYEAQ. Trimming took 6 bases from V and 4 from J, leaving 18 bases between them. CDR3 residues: CASSSSGGRGETQYF. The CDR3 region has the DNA TGTGCCAGCAGTTCTTCCGGGGGCCGGGGAGAGACCCAGTACTTC.

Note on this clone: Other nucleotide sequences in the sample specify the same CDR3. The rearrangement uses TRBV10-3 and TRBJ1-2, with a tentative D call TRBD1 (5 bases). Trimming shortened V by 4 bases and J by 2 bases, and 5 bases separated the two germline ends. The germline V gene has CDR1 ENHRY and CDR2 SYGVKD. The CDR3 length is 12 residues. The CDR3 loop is CAISGDNYGYTF. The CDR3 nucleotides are TGTGCCATCAGTGGGGACAACTATGGCTACACCTTC.

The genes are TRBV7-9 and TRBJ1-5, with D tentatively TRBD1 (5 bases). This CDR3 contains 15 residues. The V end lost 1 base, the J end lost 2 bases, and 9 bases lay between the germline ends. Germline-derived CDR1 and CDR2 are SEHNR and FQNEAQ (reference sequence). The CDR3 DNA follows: TGTGCCAGCAGCTTAGATGGCAGGGGCAATCAGCCCCAGCATTTT. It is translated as CASSLDGRGNQPQHF.

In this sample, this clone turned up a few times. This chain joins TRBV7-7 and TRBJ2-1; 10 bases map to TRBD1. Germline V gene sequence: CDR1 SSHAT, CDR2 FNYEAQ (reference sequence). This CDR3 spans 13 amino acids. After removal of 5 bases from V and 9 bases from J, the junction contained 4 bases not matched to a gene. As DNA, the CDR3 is TGTGCCAGCAGCGCCAGGACAGGGGGTGAGCAGTTCTTC. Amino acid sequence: CASSARTGGEQFF.

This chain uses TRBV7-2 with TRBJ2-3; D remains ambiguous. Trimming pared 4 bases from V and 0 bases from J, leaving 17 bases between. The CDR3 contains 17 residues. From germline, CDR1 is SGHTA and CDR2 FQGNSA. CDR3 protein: CASSSSRGGASTDTQYF. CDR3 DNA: TGTGCCAGCAGCTCTTCGAGAGGCGGTGCTAGCACAGATACGCAGTATTTT. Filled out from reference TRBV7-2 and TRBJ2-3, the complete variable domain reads GAGVSQSPSNKVTEKGKDVELRCDPISGHTALYWYRQSLGQGLEFLIYFQGNSAPDKSGLPSDRFSAERTGGSVSTLTIQRTQQEDSAVYLCASSSSRGGASTDTQYFGPGTRLTVL.

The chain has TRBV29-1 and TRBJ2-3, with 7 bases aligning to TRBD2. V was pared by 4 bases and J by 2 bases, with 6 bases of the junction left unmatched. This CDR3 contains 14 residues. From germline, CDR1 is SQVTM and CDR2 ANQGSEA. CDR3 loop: CSVGAGSTTDTQYF. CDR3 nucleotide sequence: TGCAGCGTTGGAGCGGGGTCCACCACAGATACGCAGTATTTT.

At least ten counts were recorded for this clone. The CDR3 region is CASSLERDRVDYGYTF. In DNA, the CDR3 is TGTGCCAGCAGCTTAGAGCGGGACAGGGTGGACTATGGCTACACCTTC. The genes are TRBV7-2 and TRBJ1-2, with 9 bases that match TRBD1. V lost 1 base to trimming and J lost 3 bases; unmatched junction nucleotides: 6. The CDR3 spans 16 residues. Germline values: CDR1 SGHTA, CDR2 FQGNSA.

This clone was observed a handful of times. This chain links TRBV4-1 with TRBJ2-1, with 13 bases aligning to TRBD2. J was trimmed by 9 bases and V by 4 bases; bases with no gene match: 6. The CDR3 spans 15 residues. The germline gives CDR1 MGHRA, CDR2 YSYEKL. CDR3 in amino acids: CASSPGLAGALEQFF. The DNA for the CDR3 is TGCGCCAGCAGCCCCGGACTAGCGGGGGCACTTGAGCAGTTCTTC.

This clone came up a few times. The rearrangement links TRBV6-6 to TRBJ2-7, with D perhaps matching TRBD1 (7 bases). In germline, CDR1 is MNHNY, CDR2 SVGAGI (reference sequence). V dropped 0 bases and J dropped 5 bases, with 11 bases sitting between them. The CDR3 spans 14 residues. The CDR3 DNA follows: TGTGCCAGCAGTTACTCTCAGGGGGGCCACGAGCAGTACTTC. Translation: CASSYSQGGHEQYF.

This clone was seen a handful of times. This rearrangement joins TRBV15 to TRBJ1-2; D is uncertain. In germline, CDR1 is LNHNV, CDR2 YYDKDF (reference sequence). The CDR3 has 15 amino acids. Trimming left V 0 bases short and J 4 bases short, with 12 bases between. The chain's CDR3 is CATSRDSSVAYGYTF. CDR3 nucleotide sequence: TGTGCCACCAGCAGAGATTCCTCAGTCGCCTATGGCTACACCTTC.

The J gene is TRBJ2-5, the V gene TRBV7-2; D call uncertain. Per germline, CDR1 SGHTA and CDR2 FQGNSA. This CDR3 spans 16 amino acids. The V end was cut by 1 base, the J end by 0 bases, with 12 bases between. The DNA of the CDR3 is TGTGCCAGCAGCTTAGTCCAGGATCCGTACCAAGAGACCCAGTACTTC. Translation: CASSLVQDPYQETQYF.

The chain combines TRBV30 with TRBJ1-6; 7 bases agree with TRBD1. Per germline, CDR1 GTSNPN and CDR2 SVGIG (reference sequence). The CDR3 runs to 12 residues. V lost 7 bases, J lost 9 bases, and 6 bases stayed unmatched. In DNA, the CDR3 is TGTGCCTCCCGGGACAGTAGTTCACCCCTCCACTTT. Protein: CASRDSSSPLHF.

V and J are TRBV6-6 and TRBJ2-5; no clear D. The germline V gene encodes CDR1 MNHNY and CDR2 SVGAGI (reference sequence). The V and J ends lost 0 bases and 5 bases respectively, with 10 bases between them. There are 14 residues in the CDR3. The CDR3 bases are TGTGCCAGCAGTTACTCGACGACCACGGAGACCCAGTACTTC. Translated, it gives CASSYSTTTETQYF.

For the CDR3, the DNA is TGTGCCAGCAGGCCTGGGACAGGCTCCTACAATGAGCAGTTCTTC. It translates to CASRPGTGSYNEQFF. This chain joins TRBV7-9 and TRBJ2-1, with 8 positions matching TRBD1. V dropped 6 bases and J dropped 0; count of bases not matched to a gene: 4. The germline V gene encodes CDR1 SEHNR and CDR2 FQNEAQ (reference sequence). The CDR3 has 15 residues.

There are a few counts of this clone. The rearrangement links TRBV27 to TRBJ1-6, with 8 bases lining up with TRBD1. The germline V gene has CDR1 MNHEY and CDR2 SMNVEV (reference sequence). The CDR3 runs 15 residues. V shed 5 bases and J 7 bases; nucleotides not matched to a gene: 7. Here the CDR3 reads CASSLRTGLNSPLHF. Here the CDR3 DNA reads TGTGCCAGCAGTCTCCGGACAGGGTTAAATTCACCCCTCCACTTT.

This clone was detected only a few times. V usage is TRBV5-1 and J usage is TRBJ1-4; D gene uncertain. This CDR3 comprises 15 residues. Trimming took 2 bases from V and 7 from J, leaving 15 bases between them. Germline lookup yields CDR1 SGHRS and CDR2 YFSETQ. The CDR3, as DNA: TGCGCCAGCAGCTTTGAAGTGGGAAAGGGTGAAAAACTGTTTTTT. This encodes CASSFEVGKGEKLFF.